Presented here are 17 T cell receptor beta chains from one specimen sequenced in a study of regulatory T cells in long-lasting Graves disease. iRepertoire HTBI primers and Arm-PCR of CDR3 regions built TCR beta libraries. From the multiplex PCR reads, TCRdb called clonotypes with MiXCR, one entry per CDR3 protein. The sample shows 300,000 to 400,000 distinct CDR3 sequences, under 20% of them seen only once. The sample's time point: newly diagnosed GD, antithyroid drugs for less than 3 months. PBMC-extracted RNA yielded the TCR library. The sample here was peripheral blood mononuclear cells (PBMCs), taken at new diagnosis, from a patient treated with antithyroid drugs. The receptors stem from a female donor with Graves disease.

For this clonotype: A far bigger clonotype differs at one base, so this is likely a read error. The chain employs TRBV2 and TRBJ2-7; possible D gene TRBD2, 6 bases. There are 14 residues in the CDR3. V was shortened by 8 bases and J by 7 bases, with 21 bases between the two germline ends. The germline V gene has CDR1 SNHLY and CDR2 FYNNEI. The CDR3 loop reads CASVPGLSYNEQYF. CDR3 DNA: TGTGCCAGCGTACCGGGACTCTCCTACAATGAGCAGTACTTC.

This clonotype has a count of ten or more. J is TRBJ1-1 and V is TRBV15; D is ambiguous. The CDR3 extends over 15 amino acids. The V end was cut by 0 bases, the J end by 7 bases, with 15 bases between. Germline CDR1 LNHNV, CDR2 YYDKDF (reference sequence). The CDR3 region is CATSREYRQLNEAFF. The CDR3 DNA follows: TGTGCCACCAGCAGAGAATACCGGCAGCTCAATGAAGCTTTCTTT.

This clonotype was recorded many times. The chain uses TRBV12-3 or TRBV12-4 and TRBJ1-5; D is undetermined. The CDR3 consists of 15 residues. The germline V and J ends were trimmed by 2 bases and 0 bases, with 8 bases remaining between them. The CDR3 reads CASSLSETSNQPQHF. In DNA form, the CDR3 reads TGTGCCAGCAGTTTAAGCGAGACTAGCAATCAGCCCCAGCATTTT.

This clonotype was seen repeatedly, ten times or more. The J gene is TRBJ2-1, the V gene TRBV29-1; possible D gene TRBD1, 5 bases. This CDR3 comprises 11 residues. Germline loops: CDR1 SQVTM, CDR2 ANQGSEA. With 7 bases removed from V and 3 bases from J, the gap between germline ends came to 7 bases. CDR3 residues: CSATDYNEQFF. The CDR3 coding sequence is TGCAGCGCGACAGACTACAATGAGCAGTTCTTC.

The chain recombines TRBV7-2 with TRBJ2-3; 13 bases fit TRBD2. Germline V gene sequence: CDR1 SGHTA, CDR2 FQGNSA. The CDR3 covers 18 residues. V shed 5 bases and J 1 base; nucleotides not matched to a gene: 9. The CDR3 DNA sequence: TGTGCCAGCAGCGAATTAACTAGCGGGAGGGCTGGCACAGATACGCAGTATTTT. Protein: CASSELTSGRAGTDTQYF.

This clonotype has more than one count but fewer than ten. J is TRBJ1-4 and V is TRBV20-1; the match to TRBD1 covers 7 bases. J lost 7 bases, V lost 6 bases, and 8 bases had no gene match. In germline, CDR1 is DFQATT, CDR2 SNEGSKA (reference sequence). CDR3 size: 13 residues. For the CDR3, the DNA is TGCAGTGCCAGGGGACAGCTAGGTGAAAAACTGTTTTTT. Amino acids: CSARGQLGEKLFF.

The sample holds many counts of this clonotype. This chain connects TRBV7-3 to TRBJ2-7; no firm D call. This CDR3 spans 13 amino acids. The V and J ends lost 5 bases and 5 bases respectively, with 13 bases between them. CDR1 and CDR2 (germline): SGHTA, FQGTGA. CDR3 coding DNA: TGTGCCAGCAGCCCGACCTCTGAGGACGAGCAGTACTTC. It specifies CASSPTSEDEQYF.

In its sample, this clonotype was seen many times. The chain has TRBV29-1 and TRBJ1-3; perhaps TRBD1 as D (6 bases). V lost 6 bases and J 0 bases, leaving 9 bases between the germline ends. The CDR3 runs 13 residues. Per germline, CDR1 SQVTM and CDR2 ANQGSEA. The CDR3 bases are TGCAGCGTCACAGGGACCTCTGGAAACACCATATATTTT. It translates to CSVTGTSGNTIYF. The complete variable domain, with remaining parts taken from reference TRBV29-1 and TRBJ1-3, reads SAVISQKPSRDICQRGTSLTIQCQVDSQVTMMFWYRQQPGQSLTLIATANQGSEATYESGFVIDKFPISRPNLTFSTLTVSNMSPEDSSIYLCSVTGTSGNTIYFGEGSWLTVV.

This clonotype appeared many times. This chain links TRBV6-5 with TRBJ2-3; D is ambiguous. Germline CDR1 MNHEY, CDR2 SVGAGI. The CDR3 covers 15 residues. With 4 bases removed from V and 6 bases from J, the gap between germline ends came to 17 bases. CDR3 amino acids: CASSSTRVATDTQYF. CDR3 coding DNA: TGTGCCAGCAGTTCGACCCGGGTCGCAACCGATACGCAGTATTTT.

Concerning this clonotype itself: This probably arose from a read error, given a far larger clone one base away. This chain links TRBV25-1 with TRBJ2-1; 8 bases are a match to TRBD2. CDR1 is MGHDK, CDR2 SYGVNS, per germline. This CDR3 is built from 14 residues. The ends lost 4 bases at V and 10 bases at J; junction bases unmatched: 9. CDR3 region: CASSGAGGRHEQFF. In nucleotides, the CDR3 is TGTGCCAGCAGTGGTGCGGGAGGAAGACACGAGCAGTTCTTC.

The table lists this clonotype with many counts. The rearrangement uses TRBV29-1 and TRBJ2-1, with D tentatively TRBD1 or TRBD2 (5 bases each). This CDR3 comprises 11 residues. V was shortened by 4 bases and J by 6 bases, with 7 bases between the two germline ends. From germline, CDR1 is SQVTM and CDR2 ANQGSEA. DNA of the CDR3: TGCAGCGTTGGGGGGATCAATGAGCAGTTCTTC. Translated, it gives CSVGGINEQFF.

This clonotype was observed a handful of times. The chain couples TRBV28 to TRBJ1-3; 7 bases fit TRBD1. The CDR3 totals 16 residues. After removal of 5 bases from V and 4 bases from J, the junction contained 11 bases not matched to a gene. CDR1 is MDHEN, CDR2 SYDVKM, per germline. The CDR3 DNA follows: TGTGCCAGCAGTCCCTCACAGGGGATCTGGGGAAACACCATATATTTT. It translates to CASSPSQGIWGNTIYF.

The J gene is TRBJ1-1, the V gene TRBV7-9, with D hard to call. Germline V CDR1 and CDR2: SEHNR, FQNEAQ (reference sequence). The CDR3 loop spans 14 amino acids. Between the trimmed V and J ends, which lost 1 base and 7 bases, there was a span of 13 bases. CDR3 in DNA: TGTGCCAGCAGCTTAGGTGGGATACAATTTGAAGCTTTCTTT. Translating it yields CASSLGGIQFEAFF.

This clonotype showed up many times. The rearrangement uses TRBV11-3 and TRBJ1-2; 9 bases align to TRBD1. The CDR3 contains 14 residues. V dropped 1 base and J dropped 5; count of bases not matched to a gene: 2. Germline CDR1 reads SGHNT; CDR2 reads YENEEA. In nucleotides, the CDR3 is TGTGCCAGCAGCTTAGCTGGGACAGGGTATGGCTACACCTTC. Translation gives CASSLAGTGYGYTF. Variable domain in full (rest from reference TRBV11-3 and TRBJ1-2): EAGVVQSPRYKIIEKKQPVAFWCNPISGHNTLYWYLQNLGQGPELLIRYENEEAVDDSQLPKDRFSAERLKGVDSTLKIQPAELGDSAVYLCASSLAGTGYGYTFGSGTRLTVV.

This clonotype was seen many times. The chain couples TRBV11-3 to TRBJ2-5; the D is unclear. Germline-derived CDR1 and CDR2 are SGHNT and YENEEA. The length of the CDR3 is 14 residues. V lost 0 bases and J 5 bases, leaving 10 bases between the germline ends. The CDR3 DNA reads as TGTGCCAGCAGCTTAGATCAAGTACGGGAGACCCAGTACTTC. As protein: CASSLDQVRETQYF.

This clonotype was counted many times. The V and J genes are TRBV6-5 and TRBJ2-1; perhaps TRBD2 as D (6 bases). V shed 2 bases and J shed 10 bases, with 12 bases lying between them. The CDR3 is 13 residues long. Germline assignment: CDR1 MNHEY and CDR2 SVGAGI. In DNA form, the CDR3 reads TGTGCCAGCAGTTACGTGGCGGGAACGGAGCAGTTCTTC. Protein sequence: CASSYVAGTEQFF.

This clonotype occurred many times. The chain carries TRBV6-1 and TRBJ2-1, with D unclear. Germline assignment: CDR1 MNHNS and CDR2 SASEGT. V lost 1 base and J lost 1, with 11 bases in between. The CDR3 has 16 residues. The CDR3 sequence is CASSEGGSFSYNEQFF. The CDR3 DNA sequence: TGTGCCAGCAGTGAAGGTGGCAGCTTTTCCTACAATGAGCAGTTCTTC.